Below are 5 T cell receptor beta chains sequenced from a single sample in a study of post-analysis software for immune sequencing data. Study-wide points: Among 5 or 6 TRBV segments more frequent in patients than controls were TRBV5-6, TRBV5-1 and TRBV20-1.

Prepared libraries of TCR beta cDNA carried unique molecular identifiers. TCRdb processed the PCR reads anew with MiXCR; each CDR3 protein has one entry. The top ten clones hold roughly 4.8% of a sample with 250,000 to 300,000 distinct CDR3 sequences, 36% of them seen once. Antigens for these TCRs are unknown. Sequencing used blood. The receptors were gathered from a girl aged 10-17 years with multiple sclerosis.

The sample holds many counts of this clonotype. This sequence joins TRBV29-1 and TRBJ1-5; D may be TRBD1 (5 bases). The germline CDR1 and CDR2 sequences are SQVTM and ANQGSEA. CDR3 length equals 12 residues. Trimming stripped 7 bases from V and 3 bases from J, with 10 bases between. CDR3 in DNA: TGCAGCGCCGGACACTTCAATCAGCCCCAGCATTTT. This encodes CSAGHFNQPQHF. Drawing the rest from reference TRBV29-1 and TRBJ1-5, the complete variable domain is SAVISQKPSRDICQRGTSLTIQCQVDSQVTMMFWYRQQPGQSLTLIATANQGSEATYESGFVIDKFPISRPNLTFSTLTVSNMSPEDSSIYLCSAGHFNQPQHFGDGTRLSIL.

This clonotype showed up just a few times. V usage is TRBV12-3 or TRBV12-4 and J usage is TRBJ2-1; D is ambiguous. This CDR3 is built from 14 residues. V lost 7 bases, J lost 4 bases, and 14 bases lay in between. The CDR3 bases are TGTGCCAGCATCCTTCCACAAGTTTACAATGAGCAGTTCTTC. It specifies CASILPQVYNEQFF.

The CDR3 loop reads CASSPTGALSSGYTF. The DNA of the CDR3 is TGTGCCAGCAGCCCAACAGGGGCACTTAGCTCTGGCTACACCTTC. The chain has TRBV3-1 and TRBJ1-2; 7 bases are shared with TRBD1. There are 15 residues in the CDR3. Germline CDR1 LGHDT, CDR2 YNNKEL (reference sequence). Trimming at V came to 4 bases and at J to 7 bases, leaving 12 bases not matched to a gene.

The sample holds a few counts of this clonotype. The chain recombines TRBV6-6 with TRBJ1-2; 11 bases align to TRBD1. The V segment lost 7 bases and the J segment 8 bases; nucleotides outside the gene matches: 3. CDR3 length: 12 amino acids. CDR1 and CDR2 from the germline V gene are MNHNY and SVGAGI (reference sequence). The CDR3 spells CASTGTGGGYTF. CDR3 coding DNA: TGTGCCAGCACCGGGACAGGGGGAGGCTACACCTTC.

Turning to this clonotype: A much larger clone differs by one base, so this may be a read error. The CDR3 here is CASSQGGKLFF. DNA for the CDR3: TGTGCCAGCAGCCAAGGGGGAAAACTGTTTTTT. The chain uses TRBV25-1 and TRBJ1-4, with D possibly TRBD1 on 6 matching bases. Between the trimmed V and J ends, which lost 6 bases and 10 bases, there was a span of 9 bases. CDR3 size: 11 residues. Germline V gives CDR1 MGHDK, CDR2 SYGVNS.